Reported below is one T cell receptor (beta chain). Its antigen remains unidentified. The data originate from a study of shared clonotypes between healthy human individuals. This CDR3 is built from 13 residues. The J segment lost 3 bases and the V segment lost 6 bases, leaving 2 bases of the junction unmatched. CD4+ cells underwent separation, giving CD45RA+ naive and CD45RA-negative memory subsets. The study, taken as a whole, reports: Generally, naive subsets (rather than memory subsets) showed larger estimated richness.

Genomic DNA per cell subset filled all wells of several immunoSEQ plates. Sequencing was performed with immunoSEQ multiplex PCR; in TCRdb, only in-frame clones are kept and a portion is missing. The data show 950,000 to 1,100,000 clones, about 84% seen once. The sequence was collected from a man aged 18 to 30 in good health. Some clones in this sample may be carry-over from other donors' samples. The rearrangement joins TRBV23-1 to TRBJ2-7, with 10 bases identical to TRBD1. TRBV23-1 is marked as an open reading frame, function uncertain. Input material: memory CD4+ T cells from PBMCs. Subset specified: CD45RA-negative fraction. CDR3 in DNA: TGCGCCAGCAGAAGGACAGGGGGCTACGAGCAGTACTTC. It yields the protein CASRRTGGYEQYF.